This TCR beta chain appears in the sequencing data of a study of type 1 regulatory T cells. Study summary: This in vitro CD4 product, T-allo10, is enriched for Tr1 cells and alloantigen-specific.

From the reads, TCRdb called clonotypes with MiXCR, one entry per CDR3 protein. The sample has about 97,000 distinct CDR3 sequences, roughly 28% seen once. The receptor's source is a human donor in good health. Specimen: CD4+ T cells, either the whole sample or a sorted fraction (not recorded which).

In DNA, the CDR3 is TGTGCCAGCAGCTTGAACGGGGAACAAGAGACCCAGTACTTC. It translates to CASSLNGEQETQYF. This sequence joins TRBV7-2 and TRBJ2-5, with D possibly matching TRBD2 (5 bases). Trimming took 3 bases from V and 2 from J, leaving 10 bases between them. The CDR3 sequence is 14 residues long. Germline CDR1 reads SGHTA; CDR2 reads FQGNSA.